This entry lists 25 T cell receptor beta chains sequenced from one sample in a study of preoperative IRX-2 immunotherapy in early breast cancer. Profiled with immunoSEQ multiplex PCR; TCRdb holds only in-frame clones, not every one. The sample records 90,000 to 100,000 clones, roughly 85% being singletons. Stated treatment: preoperative locoregional IRX-2 cytokine immunotherapy. Sequenced here: tumor tissue, sampled after IRX-2 immunotherapy. These receptor sequences come from a human donor with breast cancer.

The gene calls are TRBV5-1 and TRBJ2-2; tentative D call: TRBD1 (5 bases). Germline CDR1 is SGHRS and CDR2 is YFSETQ. The CDR3 spans 14 residues. V was trimmed by 1 base and J by 4 bases, leaving 8 bases between them. CDR3 coding DNA: TGCGCCAGCAGCTTGACAGGCGTCACCGGGGAGCTGTTTTTT. It codes for CASSLTGVTGELFF.

The chain uses TRBV18 and TRBJ2-3, with 9 bases that match TRBD1. Germline-derived CDR1 and CDR2 are KGHSH and LQKENI. CDR3 length equals 15 residues. Trimming cost V 5 bases and J 4 bases; bases outside gene matches: 7. The CDR3 DNA reads as TGTGCCAGCTCAACGGGACAGGGATTTGCAGATACGCAGTATTTT. Translating gives CASSTGQGFADTQYF.

CDR3 residues: CASSLGIEGGELFF. The CDR3 DNA is TGCGCCAGCAGCTTGGGGATCGAGGGAGGGGAGCTGTTTTTT. This chain uses TRBV5-1 with TRBJ2-2, with D tentatively TRBD2 (5 bases). The CDR3 length is 14 residues. The V and J ends lost 0 bases and 8 bases respectively, with 11 bases between them. Germline-derived CDR1 and CDR2 are SGHRS and YFSETQ.

The rearrangement links TRBV7-4 to TRBJ2-1; D not resolved. Germline CDR1 reads SGHVT; CDR2 reads SQSDAQ. This CDR3 has 13 amino acids. V was pared by 5 bases and J by 6 bases, with 11 bases between. CDR3 region: CASSLDAANEQFF. In DNA form, the CDR3 reads TGTGCCAGCAGCCTGGACGCGGCCAATGAGCAGTTCTTC.

The chain employs TRBV19 and TRBJ2-4; 7 positions match TRBD2. The CDR3 is made up of 17 amino acids. The J segment lost 3 bases and the V segment lost 3 bases, leaving 11 bases of the junction unmatched. Germline CDR1 LNHDA, CDR2 SQIVND (reference sequence). CDR3 protein: CASSMRSAGVGKNIQYF. As DNA, the CDR3 is TGTGCCAGTAGTATGAGATCGGCGGGGGTAGGCAAAAACATTCAGTACTTC.

The chain joins TRBV7-4 to TRBJ2-5; no definite D call. The V and J ends lost 5 bases and 5 bases respectively, with 12 bases between them. Germline assignment: CDR1 SGHVT and CDR2 SQSDAQ. This CDR3 spans 13 amino acids. In nucleotides, the CDR3 is TGTGCCAGCAGCGACCAGGTGGGGGAGACCCAGTACTTC. Translating gives CASSDQVGETQYF.

This clone was observed once. This rearrangement joins TRBV30 to TRBJ2-1, with D hard to call. The CDR3 is 13 residues long. CDR1 is GTSNPN and CDR2 is SVGIG in the germline V gene (reference sequence). Trimming pared 0 bases from V and 5 bases from J, leaving 8 bases between. The CDR3, as DNA: TGTGCCTGGAGTGTTTGGGCTAACAATGAGCAGTTCTTC. This encodes CAWSVWANNEQFF.

V usage is TRBV7-6 and J usage is TRBJ2-1, with 8 bases lining up with TRBD2. The CDR3 runs 15 residues. V lost 5 bases and J lost 5; bases outside the gene matches: 8. Germline V gene data show CDR1 as SGHVS and CDR2 as FNYEAQ. CDR3: CASSPYLLADNEQFF. The DNA for the CDR3 is TGTGCCAGCAGCCCGTACTTACTAGCGGACAATGAGCAGTTCTTC. The full variable domain, with the rest looked up from reference TRBV7-6 and TRBJ2-1, is GAGVSQSPRYKVTKRGQDVALRCDPISGHVSLYWYRQALGQGPEFLTYFNYEAQQDKSGLPNDRFSAERPEGSISTLTIQRTEQRDSAMYRCASSPYLLADNEQFFGPGTRLTVL.

The rearrangement joins TRBV30 to TRBJ1-2; possible D gene TRBD1, 6 bases. Trimming removed 7 bases from V and 6 bases from J, with 21 bases in between. This CDR3 has 14 residues. Germline V gene sequence: CDR1 GTSNPN, CDR2 SVGIG (reference sequence). The DNA of the CDR3 is TGTGCCTCCAACCCGGGACAAAGGAGGGATGGCTACACCTTC. Protein sequence: CASNPGQRRDGYTF.

This clone was observed a few times. V is TRBV6-8 and J is TRBJ2-1; 9 bases match TRBD1. The CDR3 runs 16 residues. With 6 bases clipped from V and 6 bases from J, the junction kept 12 bases outside the gene matches. Germline CDR1 reads MNHGY; CDR2 reads SAAAGT. CDR3 loop: CASSQQYPGQGNEQFF. The CDR3, as DNA: TGTGCCAGCAGCCAGCAATACCCGGGACAGGGCAATGAGCAGTTCTTC.

V is TRBV5-1 and J is TRBJ2-5; 8 bases are a match to TRBD2. From germline, CDR1 is SGHRS and CDR2 YFSETQ. The CDR3 is 16 residues long. After removal of 0 bases from V and 4 bases from J, the junction contained 8 bases not matched to a gene. CDR3 sequence reads: CASSLVSAGGGETQYF. The CDR3 DNA reads TGCGCCAGCAGCTTGGTCTCCGCGGGAGGAGGAGAGACCCAGTACTTC.

V is TRBV5-1 and J is TRBJ2-3, with 7 bases aligning to TRBD2. CDR1 and CDR2 (germline): SGHRS, YFSETQ. Germline trimming cut 4 bases from V and 5 bases from J; bases unmatched to any gene: 13. CDR3 length equals 16 residues. The CDR3 loop reads CASSKLANRVEDTQYF. The CDR3 DNA sequence: TGCGCCAGCAGCAAACTAGCGAACCGGGTGGAAGATACGCAGTATTTT.

The chain employs TRBV19 and TRBJ1-1; unclear D gene. Germline CDR1 is LNHDA and CDR2 is SQIVND (reference sequence). CDR3 length equals 14 residues. V gave up 2 bases and J gave up 1 base, with 8 bases separating them. The CDR3 reads CASSIQTGNTEAFF. The DNA of the CDR3 is TGTGCCAGTAGTATACAAACGGGGAACACTGAAGCTTTCTTT.

J is TRBJ2-6 and V is TRBV30; a weak D match, TRBD2 (6 bases). Per the germline V gene, CDR1 is GTSNPN and CDR2 is SVGIG (reference sequence). The CDR3 is made up of 14 amino acids. Trimming took 5 bases from V and 2 from J, leaving 10 bases between them. The CDR3 region is CAWWPGAGANVLTF. CDR3 bases: TGTGCCTGGTGGCCGGGGGCTGGGGCCAACGTCCTGACTTTC.

V usage is TRBV11-3 and J usage is TRBJ1-3; the D is unclear. CDR3 length equals 15 residues. Trimming pared 3 bases from V and 0 bases from J, leaving 9 bases between. Germline V lookup: CDR1 SGHNT, CDR2 YENEEA. Written as DNA, the CDR3 is TGTGCCAGCAGCTTGGGCGGGGACTCTGGAAACACCATATATTTT. It codes for CASSLGGDSGNTIYF. Full variable domain (remainder filled in from reference TRBV11-3 and TRBJ1-3): EAGVVQSPRYKIIEKKQPVAFWCNPISGHNTLYWYLQNLGQGPELLIRYENEEAVDDSQLPKDRFSAERLKGVDSTLKIQPAELGDSAVYLCASSLGGDSGNTIYFGEGSWLTVV.

The rearrangement uses TRBV6-8 and TRBJ1-6; D ambiguous. The CDR3 loop spans 13 amino acids. V lost 2 bases, J lost 8 bases, and 7 bases lay in between. CDR1 MNHGY and CDR2 SAAAGT come from the germline V gene. The CDR3 here is CASSYDGDSPLHF. CDR3 nucleotide sequence: TGTGCCAGCAGTTACGACGGTGATTCACCCCTCCACTTT.

The chain uses TRBV25-1 and TRBJ1-5; maybe TRBD1 (6 bases). CDR1 and CDR2 from the germline V gene are MGHDK and SYGVNS. CDR3 size: 14 residues. V lost 2 bases and J 7 bases, leaving 12 bases between the germline ends. In nucleotides, the CDR3 is TGTGCCAGCAGTGAAATCGGGACAAAACAGCCCCAGCATTTT. This sequence encodes CASSEIGTKQPQHF.

This rearrangement joins TRBV2 to TRBJ1-2; 8 nucleotides match TRBD1. The CDR3 has 13 amino acids. Germline-derived CDR1 and CDR2 are SNHLY and FYNNEI. Trimming at V came to 5 bases and at J to 14 bases, leaving 13 bases not matched to a gene. CDR3 amino acids: CASSPDRGFSWTF. The CDR3, as DNA: TGTGCCAGCAGTCCAGACAGGGGTTTCAGTTGGACCTTC.

The V call is TRBV28, the J call TRBJ1-4; D is unclear. Trimming shortened V by 4 bases and J by 0 bases, and 15 bases separated the two germline ends. This CDR3 contains 17 residues. Looked up from germline, CDR1 is MDHEN and CDR2 is SYDVKM. CDR3 in DNA: TGTGCCAGCAGTTCGGCAGGCCGATCCACAACTAATGAAAAACTGTTTTTT. Protein: CASSSAGRSTTNEKLFF.

There are a few counts of this clone. The chain joins TRBV14 to TRBJ2-2; weak D call: TRBD2 (5 bases). Trimming shortened V by 3 bases and J by 0 bases, and 5 bases separated the two germline ends. This CDR3 has 14 amino acids. Germline assignment: CDR1 SGHDN and CDR2 FVKESK. This chain's CDR3 is CASSQRANTGELFF. CDR3 DNA sequence: TGTGCCAGCAGCCAGAGGGCGAACACCGGGGAGCTGTTTTTT. The complete variable domain, with remaining parts taken from reference TRBV14 and TRBJ2-2, reads EAGVTQFPSHSVIEKGQTVTLRCDPISGHDNLYWYRRVMGKEIKFLLHFVKESKQDESGMPNNRFLAERTGGTYSTLKVQPAELEDSGVYFCASSQRANTGELFFGEGSRLTVL.

V and J are TRBV19 and TRBJ2-7; D is uncertain. V dropped 4 bases and J dropped 2 bases, with 12 bases sitting between them. CDR3 length: 14 amino acids. Germline V gene data show CDR1 as LNHDA and CDR2 as SQIVND (reference sequence). The CDR3 here is CASSNPGPAYEQYF. The CDR3 nucleotides are TGTGCCAGTAGTAATCCCGGGCCTGCCTACGAGCAGTACTTC.

This clone appeared a few times. V usage is TRBV19 and J usage is TRBJ2-5; 7 bases agree with TRBD1. J lost 5 bases, V lost 1 base, and 4 bases had no gene match. CDR3 size: 14 residues. Per the germline V gene, CDR1 is LNHDA and CDR2 is SQIVND (reference sequence). Here the CDR3 DNA reads TGTGCCAGTAGTATAGGACAGGGTGCGGAGACCCAGTACTTC. It is translated as CASSIGQGAETQYF.

The V and J genes are TRBV30 and TRBJ2-1; 9 bases are shared with TRBD2. Trimming removed 3 bases from V and 5 bases from J; junction bases left unmatched: 5. The CDR3 totals 14 residues. In germline, CDR1 is GTSNPN, CDR2 SVGIG (reference sequence). CDR3 DNA: TGTGCCTGGAGCGGGACTAGCTTCCACAATGAGCAGTTCTTC. Translation: CAWSGTSFHNEQFF. The full variable domain, in which reference TRBV30 and TRBJ2-1 provide the parts outside the CDR3, is SQTIHQWPATLVQPVGSPLSLECTVEGTSNPNLYWYRQAAGRGLQLLFYSVGIGQISSEVPQNLSASRPQDRQFILSSKKLLLSDSGFYLCAWSGTSFHNEQFFGPGTRLTVL.

Here the CDR3 DNA reads TGTGCCAGCTCACTAGACAGGGACGGAGCTTTCTTT. Protein sequence: CASSLDRDGAFF. The chain is built from TRBV18 and TRBJ1-1; the match to TRBD1 covers 7 bases. V was clipped by 4 bases and J by 10 bases; unmatched bases: 6. This CDR3 is 12 amino acids long. CDR1 and CDR2 from the germline V gene are KGHSH and LQKENI. The full variable domain, with the rest looked up from reference TRBV18 and TRBJ1-1, is NAGVMQNPRHLVRRRGQEARLRCSPMKGHSHVYWYRQLPEEGLKFMVYLQKENIIDESGMPKERFSAEFPKEGPSILRIQQVVRGDSAAYFCASSLDRDGAFFGQGTRLTVV.

The chain joins TRBV18 to TRBJ2-1, with no clear D. The CDR3 sequence is 15 residues long. CDR1 and CDR2 from the germline V gene are KGHSH and LQKENI. V was pared by 0 bases and J by 8 bases, with 14 bases between. CDR3 sequence reads: CASSPPPGVSDEQFF. The DNA of the CDR3 is TGTGCCAGCTCACCACCCCCTGGGGTCAGCGATGAGCAGTTCTTC.